This TCR beta chain emerged from a study of blood T cells in healthy people across ages. Germline V gene data show CDR1 as LNHDA and CDR2 as SQIVND (reference sequence). With V trimmed by 5 bases and J by 1 base, 9 bases remained unmatched. This CDR3 contains 16 residues. General study points: Diversity estimates drawn from one million T cells were deemed underestimates. There were more naive CD4+ cells and higher diversity in long-lived donors than in aged donors.

This clonotype showed up many times. Its antigen is not known. PCR was performed a second time for about 6 to 11 cycles using a sample-barcoded 5' primer and a J-beta primer mix. TCRdb re-called the 5' RACE reads through MiXCR, storing one row per CDR3 protein. This sample has 550,000 to 800,000 distinct CDR3 sequences, with 32% found just once. V gene TRBV19 combines with J gene TRBJ2-3; 7 bases are shared with TRBD2. This clonotype originated in a woman at least 80 years old in good health. The sequenced sample consisted of blood. CDR3 residues: CASSRRASGGTDTQYF. In DNA, the CDR3 is TGTGCCAGTAGTCGACGTGCAAGCGGGGGCACAGATACGCAGTATTTT.